This paragraph covers one TCR beta chain sequence. Its antigen remains undetermined. No much larger clone exists at a distance of one base, and base qualities are not known. Taken from the germline V gene, the CDR1 and CDR2 loops are LGHNA and YNFKEQ. The V end loses 1 base and the J end loses 4 bases, and a stretch of 14 bases separates them. The CDR3 spans 16 residues, from the cysteine through the phenylalanine. The kept DNA is CDR3 alone, 48 bases in frame from the first base. This specimen belongs to a study of cytomegalovirus exposure and HLA in healthy donors (dated by TCRdb to 2016 to 2017). About the study as a whole: In an earlier analysis of roughly 590 of the donors, 276 Gb of sequence data and 100 million or so unique TCR beta sequences from about 180 million T cells were reported. A later genetic analysis used genome-wide SNP genotypes for about three fifths of the roughly 700 donors, treating that subset as a discovery cohort. Every repertoire in the discovery cohort had been generated on one and the same sequencing platform. In the later analysis, no new phenotypic data were used to find candidate immune exposures; instead, reliance was placed on TCR beta sequences and their occurrence across donors. Because of strong linkage in the cohort, roughly five DR-DQ haplotypes were treated as single units for association and clustering. Approximately 300 gigabases of sequencing data and approximately 85 million unique TCR sequences were included in an early release covering over 600 HLA-typed donors. To study patterns of TCR occurrence, a later analysis re-analyzed previously published TCR beta repertoires from under 750 donors and added high-resolution HLA genotyping. To predict cytomegalovirus infection status, the study brought together high-throughput TCR immunosequencing, statistical association of individual TCRs with disease status, and machine learning. The study was designed to test whether signatures of past pathogen exposure could be identified by cataloging public T cell receptors. Donor age, sex, ethnicity and CMV serostatus were compiled together with the repertoire data. Of the 398 genotyped donors, about 84% fell in the genetic ancestry cluster associated with self-reported Caucasian donors. An earlier analysis of roughly 600 of the donors used high-throughput TCR beta sequencing to judge whether each TCR beta V gene segment behaved as functional or pseudogenic. On average, 235,054 unique TCR beta nucleotide sequences were sequenced per donor among 398 genotyped donors of the cohort, with 15% to 20% of those sequences being non-productive. A separate validation cohort of approximately 120 different subjects was used in addition to the roughly 720-subject first cohort. Using immunosequencing, the study profiled T cell repertoires from around 680 subjects and related those repertoires to cytomegalovirus serostatus. HLA typing included class I and class II loci at four-digit resolution. The number of donors typed differed by locus, with 629-630 for A, B, C, DRB1 and DQB1, 522 for DQA1, 600 to 610 for DPA1, and 400 to 490 for DPB1.

Points the paper makes about the study in general: Because some donors lacked HLA typing at each locus, the association tests relied only on the typed subset. In a later analysis, the rate of TCR association differed among HLA loci, with DRB1 alleles having the most associated TCRs and HLA-C alleles having the fewest. According to a later genetic analysis, donors in an Asian-associated ancestry cluster had fewer N-insertions in productive TCRs than the approximately 630-donor mean. In a later analysis, several top co-occurrence clusters were reported to appear linked to parvovirus B19, influenza, CMV and Epstein-Barr virus. A later analysis found that most CMV-associated TCR beta chains appeared HLA-restricted, with HLA associations seemingly driven largely by CMV exposure. Some IMGT-functional V segments, including TRBV6-2 and TRBV6-3, could not be distinguished by the 87-base-pair reads and were therefore excluded. In the study, around 150 TCR beta chains were listed as associated with cytomegalovirus. At a false discovery rate of 0.05, a later analysis linked under 20,000 TCR beta sequences to specific HLA alleles. Only TCR beta chains were sequenced in this cohort, and the absence of alpha or paired-chain data limited detectable features. A cluster of highly shared sequence variants was judged likely to be a technical artifact of the sequencing pipeline. A later analysis found that HLA-associated TCR beta chains were more clonally expanded and had lower generation probabilities than equally common non-associated chains. A few of the identified cytomegalovirus-associated TCR beta chains were confirmed in vitro to be specific for cytomegalovirus antigens. Strong co-occurrence of HLA alleles, especially DR and DQ, made assigning TCR associations to individual alleles difficult. An earlier analysis of approximately 600 of the donors showed that most TCR beta V segments appeared in productive rearrangements either about 90% or about 30% of the time, which broadly matched IMGT annotations. An association between a missense DCLRE1C variant and V-gene and J-gene trimming of TCR beta chains was found in a later genetic analysis and replicated in an independent cohort. The earlier analysis of fewer than 750 of the donors excluded some 16 rarely observed V segments, including chromosome 9 orphons, because counts were too low. Correlated functional status among segregating V segments might be attributable to linkage disequilibrium, but an unknown experimental factor could not be ruled out. Cytomegalovirus status was reported to be diagnosed by the classifier with high specificity and sensitivity in both the original and validation cohorts. Most TCR sequences were observed very rarely across donors, whereas some public TCRs were present in many individuals. The authors suggested that the approach could potentially be extended to other disease states and immunological phenotypes. The presence/absence analyses assumed that sequencing depth was roughly uniform across donors, and that assumption may not be true. A further reported finding was that TCR beta sequences accurately predicted the HLA-A and HLA-B alleles for most subjects in the first cohort. The only immune exposure information available for the cohort was CMV serostatus.

The cohort was made up of approximately 700 healthy bone marrow donors. All cohort members were sampled while nominally healthy, although unrecorded immune exposures were likely present. The donor tested CMV seronegative, placing the donor among the roughly 340 seronegative members of the cohort. Each donor provided a peripheral blood sample, and peripheral blood mononuclear cells were used for TCR beta sequencing. Genomic DNA was extracted from the blood cell samples with the Qiagen DNeasy Blood Extraction Kit. Library generation was performed with the immunoSEQ multiplex PCR assay. For the multiplex PCR, a mixture combining 60 forward primers for TCR Vbeta segments and 13 reverse primers for TCR Jbeta segments was used. Amplification of the CDR3 region of rearranged TCR beta genes was performed with a multiplex PCR assay on genomic DNA. On the Illumina HiSeq System, the amplified TCR beta libraries were sequenced as 87-base-pair reads. In the paper's pipeline: A later analysis tallied 75 million to 95 million unique TCR beta chains across the 666 repertoires, and about 12 million of those chains were shared by two or more donors. To remove PCR and sequencing errors, raw reads were error-corrected and collapsed into unique sequences using a nearest-neighbor algorithm that merged closely related sequences. V, D and J gene segments were assigned by aligning CDR3 sequences to IMGT reference sequences. For a sequence to be retained, a match of at least six nucleotides to both a V gene segment and a J gene segment was required. A rearrangement counted as productive if the CDR3 had no stop codons and remained in frame with V and J, and every other rearrangement counted as non-productive. Following IMGT convention, CDR3 was defined as the stretch from the second conserved V-encoded cysteine to the conserved J-encoded phenylalanine. In an earlier analysis of around 640 of the donors, sequences lacking an unambiguous match to a single V gene segment were excluded. In an earlier analysis of around 590 of the donors, a V segment was called functional when productive rearrangements were above 56.7%, and segregating when the standard deviation between donors exceeded 5%. A statistical classification framework was developed to diagnose cytomegalovirus status using the catalog of TCR beta chain sequences. In a later analysis, V and J genes were assigned by comparing TCR nucleotide sequences against IMGT/GENE-DB human TR gene sequences. Using the TCRdist pipeline, a later analysis assigned CDR3 sequences along with most-parsimonious VDJ recombination scenarios. A later analysis defined each TCR beta chain by its CDR3 amino acid sequence plus V-gene family, and excluded reads lacking a unique V-gene family. In a later analysis, around 600 highly shared, low-generation-probability nucleotide sequences were removed to address suspected cross-contamination and a sequencing artifact. A later analysis calculated a clonal expansion index for each public chain from normalized within-repertoire ranks of inferred template counts. A later analysis computed generation probabilities with a VDJ recombination model fitted to out-of-frame rearrangements, and checked the results against IGoR. Hypergeometric tests were used in a later analysis to score TCR-TCR, TCR-HLA and TCR-CMV co-occurrence, with a repertoire-size bias correction applied to the TCR pairs. A later analysis estimated false discovery rates by permuting HLA or CMV assignments 20 times. A later analysis grouped co-occurring TCRs with DBSCAN, adding TCRdist sequence similarity when clustering within HLA-allele-positive subsets. Repertoires with fewer than 30,000 or more than 120,000 public chains, plus five repertoires with anomalous nucleotide sharing, were excluded from co-occurrence clustering. In its TCRdb copy, this immuneACCESS table keeps in-frame sequences only and misses some clones. Where compared with another copy, unresolved V genes explain less than half of these, and the others have no known cause. V and J calls and clone size follow that table, whereas D and trimming were derived from the DNA. The sample yields roughly 150,000 clones; 60% to 80% were counted once. The top ten clonotypes cover roughly 0.69% of the sample.

This sequence uses TRBV4-2 and TRBJ2-1; possibly the D gene is TRBD1, per 6 matching bases. This receptor was identified in a male donor in good health and CMV-seronegative. Input material: PBMCs. The sequenced DNA: TGTGCCAGCAGCCAAGCACTAGGGGGACCATACAATGAGCAGTTCTTC. The encoded protein is CASSQALGGPYNEQFF.